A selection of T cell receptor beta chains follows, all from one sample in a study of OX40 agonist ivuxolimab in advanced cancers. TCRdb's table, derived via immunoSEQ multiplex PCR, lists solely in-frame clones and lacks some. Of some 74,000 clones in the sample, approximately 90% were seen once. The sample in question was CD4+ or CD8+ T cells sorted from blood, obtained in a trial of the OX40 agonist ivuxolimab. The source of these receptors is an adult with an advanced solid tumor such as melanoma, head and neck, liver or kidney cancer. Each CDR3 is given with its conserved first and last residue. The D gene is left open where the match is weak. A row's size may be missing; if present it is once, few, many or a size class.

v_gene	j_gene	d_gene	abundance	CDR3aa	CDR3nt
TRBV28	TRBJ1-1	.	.	CASSSLVPNTEAFF	TGTGCCAGCAGTTCCTTGGTCCCGAACACTGAAGCTTTCTTT
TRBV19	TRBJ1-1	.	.	CASSPRGRGSEAFF	TGTGCCAGTAGTCCACGGGGGAGGGGATCTGAAGCTTTCTTT
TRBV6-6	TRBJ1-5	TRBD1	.	CASRTDRENQPQHF	TGTGCCAGCAGGACAGACAGGGAGAATCAGCCCCAGCATTTT
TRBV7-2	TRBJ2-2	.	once	CASSLAGEPSTGELFF	TGTGCCAGCAGCCTGGCAGGCGAACCATCCACCGGGGAGCTGTTTTTT
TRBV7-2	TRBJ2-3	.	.	CASSPTGDYTDTQYF	TGTGCCAGCAGCCCGACAGGGGACTACACAGATACGCAGTATTTT
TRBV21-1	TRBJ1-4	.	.	CASSKGDGATNEKLFF	TGTGCCAGCAGCAAAGGTGACGGAGCAACTAATGAAAAACTGTTTTTT
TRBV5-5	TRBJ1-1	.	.	CASSLGRNTEAFF	TGTGCCAGCAGCTTGGGCAGAAACACTGAAGCTTTCTTT
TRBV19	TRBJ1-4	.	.	CALFVGQGGSDEKLFF	TGTGCCCTTTTCGTCGGGCAGGGAGGAAGTGATGAAAAACTGTTTTTT
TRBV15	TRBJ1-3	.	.	CATSRDYGLRNTIYF	TGTGCCACCAGCAGAGATTATGGGCTACGGAACACCATATATTTT
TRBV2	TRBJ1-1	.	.	CASSEARGGDTEAFF	TGTGCCAGCAGTGAAGCGCGGGGCGGAGACACTGAAGCTTTCTTT
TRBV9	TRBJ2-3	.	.	CASSVDGLPTDTQYF	TGTGCCAGCAGCGTGGACGGACTACCCACAGATACGCAGTATTTT
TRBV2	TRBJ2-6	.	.	CASIQDSSGANVLTF	TGTGCCAGCATTCAGGATTCCTCTGGGGCCAACGTCCTGACTTTC
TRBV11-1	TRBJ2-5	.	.	CASSLGAAGYQETQYF	TGTGCCAGCAGCTTAGGTGCGGCCGGGTACCAAGAGACCCAGTACTTC
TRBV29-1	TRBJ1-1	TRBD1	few	CSAMPGTGAFF	TGCAGCGCTATGCCCGGGACAGGTGCTTTCTTT
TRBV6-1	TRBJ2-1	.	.	CASSGGMGSGPYNEQFF	TGTGCCAGCAGTGGGGGCATGGGAAGCGGGCCTTACAATGAGCAGTTCTTC
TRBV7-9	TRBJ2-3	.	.	CASSSRDGSTDTQYF	TGTGCCAGCAGCTCCCGGGACGGTAGCACAGATACGCAGTATTTT
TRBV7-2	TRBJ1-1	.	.	CASSLVDGNTEAFF	TGTGCCAGCAGCTTAGTCGACGGAAACACTGAAGCTTTCTTT
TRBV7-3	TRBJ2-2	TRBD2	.	CASSASGVTGELFF	TGTGCCAGTTCCGCTAGCGGGGTTACCGGGGAGCTGTTTTTT
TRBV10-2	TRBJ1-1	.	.	CASSEPQRQNTEAFF	TGCGCCAGCAGTGAGCCGCAAAGGCAGAACACTGAAGCTTTCTTT
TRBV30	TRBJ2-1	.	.	CAWSGTRAGEQFF	TGTGCCTGGAGTGGCACCCGGGCCGGTGAGCAGTTCTTC
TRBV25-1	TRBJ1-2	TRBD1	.	CASRPGQHYGYTF	TGTGCCAGCAGACCGGGACAGCATTATGGCTACACCTTC
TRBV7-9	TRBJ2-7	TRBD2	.	CASSTGLAVMYEQYF	TGTGCCAGCAGCACGGGACTAGCGGTGATGTACGAGCAGTACTTC
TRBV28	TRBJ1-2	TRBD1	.	CASTPPHFPGQGGGVGTF	TGTGCCAGCACCCCCCCTCACTTTCCGGGACAGGGGGGAGGGGTGGGAACCTTC
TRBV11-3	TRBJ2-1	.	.	CASSPGSTYNEQFF	TGTGCCAGCAGCCCGGGATCTACCTACAATGAGCAGTTCTTC
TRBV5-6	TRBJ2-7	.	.	CASSGGRYYEQYF	TGTGCCAGCAGCGGGGGGCGCTACTACGAGCAGTACTTC
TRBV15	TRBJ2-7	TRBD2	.	CATSRLLAGPYEQYF	TGTGCCACCAGCCGATTACTAGCGGGGCCCTACGAGCAGTACTTC
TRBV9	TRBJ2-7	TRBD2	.	CASSVQAGRSEQYF	TGTGCCAGCAGCGTTCAAGCGGGGAGGAGTGAGCAGTACTTC
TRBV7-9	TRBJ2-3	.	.	CASSPDRVGDTQYF	TGTGCCAGCAGCCCCGATAGGGTAGGAGATACGCAGTATTTT
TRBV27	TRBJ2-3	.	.	CASSSGPPPRGDTQYF	TGTGCCAGCAGTTCCGGCCCACCACCGAGGGGAGATACGCAGTATTTT
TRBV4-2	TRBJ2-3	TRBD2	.	CASSQDFLTSPDTQYF	TGTGCCAGCAGCCAAGATTTTTTGACTAGCCCAGATACGCAGTATTTT
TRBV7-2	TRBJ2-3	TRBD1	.	CASSPRQGVDTQYF	TGTGCCAGCAGCCCCCGACAGGGGGTAGATACGCAGTATTTT
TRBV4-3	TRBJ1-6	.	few	CASSQARRNSPLHF	TGCGCCAGCAGCCAAGCCCGCCGTAATTCACCCCTCCACTTT
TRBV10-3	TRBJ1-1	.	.	CAISSGENTEAFF	TGTGCCATCAGTTCGGGCGAGAACACTGAAGCTTTCTTT
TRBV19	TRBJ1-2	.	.	CASSIGAGGFYGYTF	TGTGCCAGTAGTATAGGAGCAGGCGGATTCTATGGCTACACCTTC
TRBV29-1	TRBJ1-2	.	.	CSVWSGDGYTF	TGCAGCGTGTGGTCGGGGGATGGCTACACCTTC
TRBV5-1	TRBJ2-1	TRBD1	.	CASSFQDRAVNEQFF	TGCGCCAGCAGCTTCCAGGACAGGGCGGTGAATGAGCAGTTCTTC
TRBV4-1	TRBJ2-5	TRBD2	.	CASSQERIAGLYQETQYF	TGCGCCAGCAGCCAAGAGAGAATAGCGGGGCTGTACCAAGAGACCCAGTACTTC
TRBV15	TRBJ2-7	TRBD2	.	CATSREGGGRPAGYEQYF	TGTGCCACCAGCAGAGAGGGGGGCGGGAGGCCCGCCGGGTACGAGCAGTACTTC
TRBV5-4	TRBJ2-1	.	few	CASSLGGGRYNEQFF	TGTGCCAGCAGCTTGGGGGGGGGCCGGTACAATGAGCAGTTCTTC
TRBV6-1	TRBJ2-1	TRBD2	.	CASSATREVQFF	TGTGCCAGCAGTGCAACCCGGGAGGTGCAGTTCTTC
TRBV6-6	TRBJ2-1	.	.	CASSPWGTRGENEQFF	TGTGCCAGCAGTCCGTGGGGGACACGGGGGGAGAATGAGCAGTTCTTC
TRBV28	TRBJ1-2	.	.	CASSLPRGKGDNYGYTF	TGTGCCAGCAGTTTACCCAGGGGAAAGGGGGATAACTATGGCTACACCTTC
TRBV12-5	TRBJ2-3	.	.	CASGLVPDTQYF	TGTGCTAGTGGTTTGGTACCAGATACGCAGTATTTT
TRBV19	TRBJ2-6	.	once	CASKNKGGVGSGANVLTF	TGTGCCAGTAAGAACAAAGGCGGGGTGGGCTCTGGGGCCAACGTCCTGACTTTC